This T cell receptor beta chain was identified during a study of long-term antiretroviral therapy in people with HIV (dated by TCRdb to 2022 to 2024). Regarding the complete study: Collection of the earliest samples took place about a decade ahead of the 2015 WHO recommendation for immediate ART, at a time when ART was typically delayed until CD4 counts fell. A retrospective serial study tested whether changes in peripheral blood TRB repertoire composition and diversity were associated with ART initiation and durable HIV suppression. The cohort contributed about 180 cryopreserved PBMC samples from fewer than 35 adults with confirmed HIV infection, collected serially over a mean of approximately six years (range 1-12). Among the 30 or so participants with HIV, around ten were female. No cross-contamination during QIAcube processing was shown when test extractions of a monoclonal T-cell line were performed alongside over 25 polyclonal samples. The research as a whole found: Inferences about post-ART repertoire changes were limited because no data were available on ART adherence, viral resistance or therapy changes. ART initiation was associated with a significant increase in TRB diversity, but diversity stayed significantly below transplant donor controls even after long-term ART. Limited PBMC availability meant only the TCR beta chain was sequenced, without alpha chain pairing. The samples span the years 2004 to 2017, and the ART regimens used may be less effective than current regimens. The repertoire was dominated across all time points by expanded TRB clones identified before ART initiation, although this dominance was seen to fluctuate and to decrease in many PLHIV after ART. Narrower CDR3 length ranges were observed in HIV repertoires than in controls, and an antigen-experienced repertoire with only a slight naive shift after ART was suggested by the network structure. Because pre-ART samples had limited cell numbers, unsorted PBMC were profiled rather than sorted CD4+ and CD8+ T cells.

The immunoSEQ hsTCRB v3.0 assay was used at survey level resolution for TRB variable region sequencing. TRB sequencing targeted a depth of about 40,000-50,000 T-cell genomes per sample. TRB libraries were pooled and sequenced on an Illumina MiSeq using a v3 150-cycle kit. Per the source publication's procedure: Repertoire analysis was run in R within a reproducible Nextflow workflow that covered QC, data transformation and analysis. LymphoSeq2, an R package for exploring AIRR-Seq data, was used to implement the custom analyses. Four samples yielding fewer than 5000 total TRB sequences were excluded, leaving over 150 analyzed HIV repertoires. Among the 188 retained HIV repertoires, 55 to 60 were collected before ART initiation and 120 to 140 were collected after ART initiation. Each repertoire was downsampled to 5000 TRB nucleotide sequences, and summary statistics were averaged across 100 downsampling iterations. TRB sequences were retained for analysis only if CDR3 regions of at least seven amino acids were present. Two measures captured diversity: a Shannon entropy-derived clonality score and the Gini coefficient. Repertoire networks linked the top 5000 CDR3 amino acid sequences whenever two sequences differed by an edit distance of one. Antigen specificity groups and MHC restriction were predicted for TRB CDR3 amino acid sequences with GLIPH2. Known CMV, EBV, HIV or tissue antigen associations were flagged by matching CDR3 amino acid sequences against VDJdb and McPAS-TCR. Pre-ART, post-ART and control groups were compared with Wilcoxon signed-rank tests and Holm-Bonferroni correction. This immuneACCESS table, as held by TCRdb, lists in-frame sequences with V and J called but not all clones. Of the missing ones, under half trace to an unresolved V gene in checked studies; the others have no known cause. V and J calls and clone size are as listed in that table; D and trimming were resolved from the DNA. Recorded for this sample are fewer than 30,000 clones; about 86% of them occurred a single time. The top ten clones comprise roughly 5% of the sample.

Inclusion was restricted to participants for whom at least one PBMC sample before ART initiation and at least two post-ART samples were available. All participants with HIV were treated in the United States of America. Cryopreserved samples of about 0.95-10 million PBMC were thawed and washed before DNA extraction. At the time of the earliest PBMC sample, participants with HIV were aged between about 20 and 60 years. PBMC samples were contributed by each participant from 1-4 timepoints before ART initiation and 2-8 timepoints after ART initiation, with a median of 7 samples. Serial HIV viral load, CD4+ T-cell count, ART history and demographic data were obtained for every participant. Genomic DNA was extracted from unsorted PBMC with a Qiagen kit on a QIAcube, with processing performed in batches of 12 samples. V and J lose 4 bases and 2 bases, and a span of 22 bases separates them. Taken from cysteine to phenylalanine, the CDR3 has 17 residues. Just the 51-base CDR3 DNA is kept, in frame starting at base 1.

Details on this clone: The specificity of this receptor is unknown. No base qualities exist here, and no much larger clone lies one base off it.

The TCR comes from a man aged 30-40 years with HIV. The chain joins TRBV5-3 to TRBJ2-7; 6 matching bases give a weak D call of TRBD2. TRBV5-3 is assigned to the ORF class and has an uncertain function. Material: unsorted PBMCs, obtained 0.7 years before starting antiretroviral therapy. In nucleotides, the sequence is TGTGCCAGAAGCCCCCCCCGAGGAGGGGAAAGGGCCTACGAGCAGTACTTC. Translated, it gives CARSPPRGGERAYEQYF.